This T cell receptor (beta chain) was captured in a study of blood T cell repertoires in COVID-19. Whole-study context: Acute and convalescent COVID-19 specimens originated in the United States, Italy and Spain.

Authors' processing steps: Reference gene primers were amplified, and this amplification served to estimate nucleated cell counts. Clones were read by immunoSEQ multiplex PCR, and TCRdb kept only the in-frame ones, dropping some. That table furnishes V, J and clone size, whereas the DNA furnished D and trimming. The sample lists some 69,000 clones; about 84% were seen once. Germline CDR1 reads SGHTA; CDR2 reads FQGTGA. The CDR3 is 18 residues long. With 0 bases removed from V and 1 base from J, the gap between germline ends came to 17 bases. The specimen was peripheral blood. The chain has TRBV7-3 and TRBJ2-3, with D maybe TRBD2 (5 bases). This clonotype originated in a woman in her fifties or sixties with acute or convalescent COVID-19. In DNA form, the CDR3 reads TGTGCCAGCAGCTTAACGCCCCGGACGGCGAGGGGCACAGATACGCAGTATTTT. It specifies CASSLTPRTARGTDTQYF.